This passage covers 31 T cell receptor beta chains from one sample sequenced in a study of ipilimumab plus nivolumab after autologous stem cell transplantation (dated by TCRdb to the early 2020s). The library was built by means of the immunoSEQ multiplex PCR assay. TCRdb stores this immuneACCESS table with in-frame sequences only. Part of the clones is absent; in the studies checked, under half of the shortfall reflects unresolved V genes, and no reason is known for the rest. Here the sample has over 75,000 clones; 83% occur a single time. The ten most abundant clones make up 2.2% of the sample. The specimen comprised PBMCs, sampled in a trial of ipilimumab plus nivolumab as post-transplant consolidation. The receptor set was obtained from a male donor with diffuse large B-cell lymphoma.

The chain is built from TRBV15 and TRBJ1-4, with TRBD1 matching 7 bases. The V gene's germline CDR1 is LNHNV and CDR2 YYDKDF (reference sequence). This CDR3 region has 15 residues. V lost 3 bases, J lost 5 bases, and 6 bases stayed unmatched. In DNA, the CDR3 is TGTGCCACCAGCAGGTCCAGGGGGGCGAATGAAAAACTGTTTTTT. This gives the protein CATSRSRGANEKLFF.

The V call is TRBV13, the J call TRBJ2-5; D possibly corresponds to TRBD1 (5 bases). The end of the DNA fits TRBJ2-7 better, so the J call may be wrong. This CDR3 is 13 amino acids long. CDR1 is PRHDT and CDR2 is FYEKMQ in the germline V gene (reference sequence). The DNA of the CDR3 is TGTGCCAGCAGCCCAGGGTACCAATACGAGCAGTACTTC. Amino acid sequence: CASSPGYQYEQYF.

The chain carries TRBV4-1 and TRBJ2-7; 12 nucleotides line up with TRBD2. V lost 1 base and J lost 2; bases outside the gene matches: 6. Germline CDR1 reads MGHRA; CDR2 reads YSYEKL. CDR3 length equals 17 residues. CDR3 DNA sequence: TGCGCCAGCAGCCAAGCGACGCTAGCGGGGGGGCCCTACGAGCAGTACTTC. Amino acid sequence: CASSQATLAGGPYEQYF.

The J gene is TRBJ1-2, the V gene TRBV10-3, with D possibly TRBD1 on 6 matching bases. This CDR3 comprises 14 residues. Trimming shortened V by 3 bases and J by 5 bases, and 13 bases separated the two germline ends. From germline, CDR1 is ENHRY and CDR2 SYGVKD. CDR3 loop: CAISDPGQHYGYTF. CDR3 nucleotides: TGTGCCATCAGTGACCCGGGACAACATTATGGCTACACCTTC.

The rearrangement joins TRBV18 to TRBJ1-6, with 8 bases matching TRBD1. The ends lost 5 bases at V and 7 bases at J; junction bases unmatched: 4. Germline V gene lookup returns CDR1 KGHSH and CDR2 LQKENI. This CDR3 has 14 amino acids. CDR3 bases: TGTGCCAGCTCAAAGGACAGGGCCAATTCACCCCTCCACTTT. Its translation: CASSKDRANSPLHF.

This chain links TRBV2 with TRBJ1-2, with D hard to call. V lost 7 bases and J lost 6, with 18 bases in between. The length of the CDR3 is 14 residues. Germline CDR1 SNHLY, CDR2 FYNNEI. The CDR3: CASMPPQTLDGYTF. The CDR3 DNA follows: TGTGCCAGCATGCCTCCACAGACATTGGATGGCTACACCTTC.

The rearrangement uses TRBV7-8 and TRBJ2-2; D gene ambiguous. Germline V gives CDR1 SGHVS, CDR2 FQNEAQ. The CDR3 covers 14 residues. Trimming shortened V by 5 bases and J by 2 bases, and 9 bases separated the two germline ends. DNA of the CDR3: TGTGCCAGCAGCGTGGGGTCTAACACCGGGGAGCTGTTTTTT. It specifies CASSVGSNTGELFF. The full variable domain, in which reference TRBV7-8 and TRBJ2-2 provide the parts outside the CDR3, is GAGVSQSPRYKVAKRGQDVALRCDPISGHVSLFWYQQALGQGPEFLTYFQNEAQLDKSGLPSDRFFAERPEGSVSTLKIQRTQQEDSAVYLCASSVGSNTGELFFGEGSRLTVL.

V and J are TRBV19 and TRBJ2-7; D unclear. Germline CDR1 reads LNHDA; CDR2 reads SQIVND (reference sequence). CDR3 length equals 15 residues. V lost 0 bases to trimming and J lost 5 bases, with 14 bases between them. The CDR3 spells CASSIDLPGRDEQYF. In DNA form, the CDR3 reads TGTGCCAGTAGTATAGATCTCCCAGGTCGGGACGAGCAGTACTTC.

The V gene is TRBV6-4, the J gene TRBJ2-5; 7 bases match TRBD1. The CDR3 sequence is 16 residues long. The junction had 9 bases not matched to a gene; V was cut back by 0 bases and J by 5 bases. Germline CDR1 is MRHNA and CDR2 is SNTAGT. The CDR3, as DNA: TGTGCCAGCAGTGACTCGATAGGGGGCCTGGGGGAGACCCAGTACTTC. Translation: CASSDSIGGLGETQYF.

V and J are TRBV5-1 and TRBJ2-2; 7 positions agree with TRBD1. The germline gives CDR1 SGHRS, CDR2 YFSETQ. With 4 bases clipped from V and 4 bases from J, the junction kept 7 bases outside the gene matches. The CDR3 length is 15 residues. Written as DNA, the CDR3 is TGCGCCAGCAGCCCTACGACAGGGTTCACCGGGGAGCTGTTTTTT. Translation gives CASSPTTGFTGELFF. Full variable domain (outside the CDR3, taken from reference TRBV5-1 and TRBJ2-2): KAGVTQTPRYLIKTRGQQVTLSCSPISGHRSVSWYQQTPGQGLQFLFEYFSETQRNKGNFPGRFSGRQFSNSRSEMNVSTLELGDSALYLCASSPTTGFTGELFFGEGSRLTVL.

This chain links TRBV11-2 with TRBJ1-1; no clear D gene. This CDR3 is 12 amino acids long. The V and J ends lost 1 base and 11 bases respectively, with 11 bases between them. The germline gives CDR1 SGHAT, CDR2 FQNNGV. The CDR3 spells CASSLVRGLAFF. The DNA of the CDR3 is TGTGCCAGCAGCTTAGTGAGAGGGTTGGCTTTCTTT.

J is TRBJ2-3 and V is TRBV29-1; TRBD2 is a possible D gene (5 bases). The CDR3 runs 13 residues. The V gene's germline CDR1 is SQVTM and CDR2 ANQGSEA. V lost 0 bases to trimming and J lost 6 bases, with 10 bases between them. CDR3 sequence reads: CSVEDYASDTQYF. CDR3 sequence (DNA): TGCAGCGTTGAAGATTATGCTAGCGATACGCAGTATTTT.

The rearrangement uses TRBV7-6 and TRBJ2-3; 8 nucleotides match TRBD2. In germline, CDR1 is SGHVS, CDR2 FNYEAQ. V was pared by 5 bases and J by 2 bases, with 6 bases of the junction left unmatched. This CDR3 is 15 amino acids long. For the CDR3, the DNA is TGTGCCAGCAGCCGTAGCGGGGAACTCACAGATACGCAGTATTTT. Residues: CASSRSGELTDTQYF.

Worth noting for this clone: The same CDR3 also results from other DNA sequences found in this sample. V and J are TRBV15 and TRBJ2-7; 10 positions match TRBD2. J gave up 5 bases and V 1 base, and 5 bases lay outside the gene matches. Germline lookup yields CDR1 LNHNV and CDR2 YYDKDF (reference sequence). This CDR3 contains 15 residues. CDR3: CATSRVGTSGDEQYF. In DNA form, the CDR3 reads TGTGCCACCAGCAGAGTCGGTACTAGCGGGGACGAGCAGTACTTC.

This clone was detected only a few times. Other DNA sequences in this sample translate to the same CDR3. This chain connects TRBV11-2 to TRBJ1-2; 8 bases fit TRBD1. Germline CDR1 and CDR2: SGHAT and FQNNGV. The trim removed 5 bases at V and 4 bases at J, leaving 3 bases unmatched. The length of the CDR3 is 13 residues. The CDR3 loop is CASSPGQGYGYTF. The CDR3 region has the DNA TGTGCCAGCAGCCCCGGACAGGGCTATGGCTACACCTTC.

The J gene is TRBJ1-5, the V gene TRBV4-1; 7 nucleotides agree with TRBD1. Germline trimming cut 4 bases from V and 6 bases from J; bases unmatched to any gene: 6. There are 14 residues in the CDR3. CDR1 and CDR2 from the germline V gene are MGHRA and YSYEKL. The CDR3 nucleotides read TGCGCCAGCAGCCCGCAGACAGGGTCTCAGCCCCAGCATTTT. Translation gives CASSPQTGSQPQHF.

In its sample, this clone was seen many times. The chain has TRBV7-2 and TRBJ1-1; a possible D gene is TRBD1 (5 bases). Trimming took 5 bases from V and 2 from J, leaving 9 bases between them. Germline CDR1 is SGHTA and CDR2 is FQGNSA. The CDR3 consists of 13 residues. The CDR3, as DNA: TGTGCCAGCAGCCAAGACAGCAACACTGAAGCTTTCTTT. Protein product: CASSQDSNTEAFF.

V usage is TRBV27 and J usage is TRBJ1-2, with D possibly matching TRBD1 (5 bases). Germline CDR1 reads MNHEY; CDR2 reads SMNVEV (reference sequence). The CDR3 has 13 residues. Trimming took off 3 bases at V and 4 bases at J, with 9 bases between the two ends. DNA of the CDR3: TGTGCCAGCAGTTTGCAGGGCGGCTATGGCTACACCTTC. This sequence encodes CASSLQGGYGYTF.

This clone was detected only a few times. V and J are TRBV5-6 and TRBJ2-7; no definite D call. Germline CDR1 and CDR2: SGHDT and YYEEEE. The CDR3 is 13 amino acids. Deletions cut 2 bases from V and 3 bases from J, with 9 bases between. The CDR3 loop reads CASSFRQVYEQYF. DNA of the CDR3: TGTGCCAGCAGCTTTCGGCAGGTCTACGAGCAGTACTTC.

This chain joins TRBV6-1 and TRBJ2-7, with D perhaps given as TRBD1 or TRBD2 (5 bases each). CDR3 length: 12 residues. The germline V gene has CDR1 MNHNS and CDR2 SASEGT. Trimming took off 10 bases at V and 2 bases at J, with 12 bases between the two ends. CDR3 bases: TGTGCCACTCTCCGGGACCCCTACGAGCAGTACTTC. It is translated as CATLRDPYEQYF.

The rearrangement joins TRBV5-4 to TRBJ2-7, with D possibly matching TRBD1 (6 bases). The V end was cut by 0 bases, the J end by 5 bases, with 18 bases between. The germline CDR1 and CDR2 sequences are SGHNT and YYREEE (reference sequence). This CDR3 is 16 amino acids long. The CDR3 loop reads CASSLEYGTRTNEQYF. In nucleotides, the CDR3 is TGTGCCAGCAGCTTGGAGTATGGGACAAGGACCAACGAGCAGTACTTC.

The chain joins TRBV7-9 to TRBJ2-5; D gene unclear. CDR1 SEHNR and CDR2 FQNEAQ come from the germline V gene (reference sequence). CDR3 length equals 13 residues. Trimming left V 2 bases short and J 5 bases short, with 9 bases between. Here the CDR3 reads CASSLRVGETQYF. Written as DNA, the CDR3 is TGTGCCAGCAGCTTACGGGTCGGGGAGACCCAGTACTTC.

The CDR3 region is CASSSTPVTVISGANVLTF. CDR3 DNA: TGCGCCAGCAGCTCGACCCCCGTGACAGTGATCTCTGGGGCCAACGTCCTGACTTTC. The chain recombines TRBV5-1 with TRBJ2-6; tentative D call: TRBD1 (5 bases). Germline V CDR1 and CDR2: SGHRS, YFSETQ. V lost 3 bases and J 0 bases, leaving 19 bases between the germline ends. The CDR3 covers 19 residues. Looking up the rest from reference TRBV5-1 and TRBJ2-6 gives the full variable domain: KAGVTQTPRYLIKTRGQQVTLSCSPISGHRSVSWYQQTPGQGLQFLFEYFSETQRNKGNFPGRFSGRQFSNSRSEMNVSTLELGDSALYLCASSSTPVTVISGANVLTFGAGSRLTVL.

V is TRBV19 and J is TRBJ1-1; 7 positions agree with TRBD1. In germline, CDR1 is LNHDA, CDR2 SQIVND (reference sequence). The CDR3 runs 14 residues. J was trimmed by 1 base and V by 8 bases; bases with no gene match: 7. CDR3 coding DNA: TGTGCCAGTGCCGAGGGACAGCCGAACACTGAAGCTTTCTTT. This codes for CASAEGQPNTEAFF.

The CDR3, as DNA: TGTGCCAGCAGCCAAGGGGTGGGCGAGCAGTACTTC. This sequence encodes CASSQGVGEQYF. The chain employs TRBV6-5 and TRBJ2-7; D perhaps matches TRBD1 (5 bases). V dropped 6 bases and J dropped 6 bases, with 12 bases sitting between them. This CDR3 contains 12 residues. Germline V gene sequence: CDR1 MNHEY, CDR2 SVGAGI.

The gene calls are TRBV9 and TRBJ1-6; D gene unclear. CDR1 SGDLS and CDR2 YYNGEE come from the germline V gene. This CDR3 has 16 amino acids. Between the trimmed V and J ends, which lost 0 bases and 7 bases, there was a span of 14 bases. Here the CDR3 reads CASSVGGKRRNSPLHF. The DNA of the CDR3 is TGTGCCAGCAGCGTAGGTGGCAAAAGGAGGAATTCACCCCTCCACTTT.

The rearrangement joins TRBV4-2 to TRBJ1-2; the D gene is possibly TRBD1 (5 bases). This CDR3 comprises 15 residues. V was cut by 0 bases and J by 7 bases, with 15 bases left in between. Germline V gives CDR1 LGHNA, CDR2 YNFKEQ. CDR3 DNA sequence: TGTGCCAGCAGCCAAGAAGTCGGAGGGGTTCTTGGCTACACCTTC. Its translation: CASSQEVGGVLGYTF.

This chain links TRBV18 with TRBJ1-6; D remains ambiguous. V shed 3 bases and J shed 6 bases, with 3 bases lying between them. CDR3 size: 12 residues. Per germline, CDR1 KGHSH and CDR2 LQKENI. CDR3 nucleotides: TGTGCCAGCTCACCTAGTAATTCACCCCTCCACTTT. Its translation is CASSPSNSPLHF. The full variable domain, with the rest looked up from reference TRBV18 and TRBJ1-6, is NAGVMQNPRHLVRRRGQEARLRCSPMKGHSHVYWYRQLPEEGLKFMVYLQKENIIDESGMPKERFSAEFPKEGPSILRIQQVVRGDSAAYFCASSPSNSPLHFGNGTRLTVT.

CDR3 in DNA: TGTGCCAGCAGTTACGAGGCAGCCAAAATGAACACTGAAGCTTTCTTT. Translating gives CASSYEAAKMNTEAFF. The chain couples TRBV6-5 to TRBJ1-1; D not resolved. Trimming cost V 2 bases and J 0 bases, with 13 bases left between them. In germline, CDR1 is MNHEY, CDR2 SVGAGI. CDR3 size: 16 residues.

This clone was counted a few times. The chain employs TRBV7-9 and TRBJ1-2; D is undetermined. Trimming shortened V by 1 base and J by 4 bases, and 7 bases separated the two germline ends. This CDR3 is 13 amino acids long. Per germline, CDR1 SEHNR and CDR2 FQNEAQ (reference sequence). CDR3 DNA sequence: TGTGCCAGCAGCTTAGGGACGGTCTATGGCTACACCTTC. It codes for CASSLGTVYGYTF.

The V and J genes are TRBV11-2 and TRBJ1-1; the D is unclear. CDR1 and CDR2 (germline): SGHAT, FQNNGV. The CDR3 contains 12 residues. V was clipped by 5 bases and J by 8 bases, with 12 bases between them. In nucleotides, the CDR3 is TGTGCCAGCAGCCCCTTAGGTTACGAAGCTTTCTTT. Amino acid sequence: CASSPLGYEAFF.